The present T cell receptor (beta chain) was sequenced within a study of cytomegalovirus exposure and HLA in healthy donors. Points from the study as a whole: CMV serostatus alone was available as immune exposure information. In an earlier analysis, in some 500 donors, most V segments appeared productive either ~87% or ~30% of the time. TCR beta chain V- and J-gene trimming was linked, in a later analysis, to a missense variant in DCLRE1C. What was likely a sequencing artifact was a cluster of highly shared sequence variants.

The CDR3 has 16 residues. From germline, CDR1 is SGHNT and CDR2 YYREEE (reference sequence). PCR used 60 Vbeta primers and 13 Jbeta primers. TCRdb's copy holds only in-frame clones and misses some; the assay was immunoSEQ multiplex PCR. The profile shows approximately 120,000 clones, roughly 85% of them singletons. This clone occurred once. Its antigen is unknown. One end of the junction is discordant with germline, which a read error may explain. The chain combines TRBV5-4 with TRBJ2-2; possibly TRBD1 for D (8 bases). The sequenced sample was PBMCs. The receptor's source is a woman aged 30 to 39 in good health and CMV-seropositive. The CDR3 sequence: CAGSSLQGEGTGELFF. In DNA, the CDR3 is TGTGCCGGCAGCTCCTTACAGGGGGAGGGCACCGGGGAGCTGTTTTTT. Full variable domain (remainder filled in from reference TRBV5-4 and TRBJ2-2): ETGVTQSPTHLIKTRGQQVTLRCSSQSGHNTVSWYQQALGQGPQFIFQYYREEENGRGNFPPRFSGLQFPNYSSELNVNALELDDSALYLCAGSSLQGEGTGELFFGEGSRLTVL.